Presented here are 5 T cell receptor beta chains from one specimen sequenced in a study of identical twins' blood T cells. Via MiXCR, TCRdb re-called the 5' RACE reads, giving one row per CDR3 protein. The repertoire consists of roughly 340,000 distinct CDR3 sequences, with around 30% occurring once and the leading ten covering about 6%. The sequenced sample consisted of PBMCs. The receptors shown here come from a woman aged 18 to 55 in good health.

This clonotype came up a few times. The rearrangement uses TRBV6-5 and TRBJ1-1; unclear D gene. Trimming took 0 bases from V and 1 from J, leaving 9 bases between them. The CDR3 runs to 15 residues. Per germline, CDR1 MNHEY and CDR2 SVGAGI. This CDR3 is CASSYSGHENTEAFF. The CDR3 coding sequence is TGTGCCAGCAGTTACTCTGGGCATGAGAACACTGAAGCTTTCTTT.

This clonotype was counted a few times. This chain connects TRBV6-1 to TRBJ1-2; D remains unclear. Germline V CDR1 and CDR2: MNHNS, SASEGT. Trimming took off 2 bases at V and 5 bases at J, with 9 bases between the two ends. This CDR3 is 13 amino acids long. The CDR3 is CASSEQSRYGYTF. CDR3 DNA sequence: TGTGCCAGCAGTGAACAGTCAAGGTATGGCTACACCTTC.

The CDR3 region is CASGLVAGVGAFF. CDR3 nucleotides: TGTGCTAGTGGTTTGGTAGCAGGGGTTGGAGCTTTCTTT. The chain has TRBV12-5 and TRBJ1-1, with D tentatively TRBD1 (6 bases). Trimming took off 0 bases at V and 10 bases at J, with 12 bases between the two ends. This CDR3 has 13 amino acids. Per germline, CDR1 LGHNT and CDR2 FRNRAP.

The chain is built from TRBV6-2 or TRBV6-3 and TRBJ1-4; no definite D call. The CDR3 sequence is 12 residues long. V was cut by 9 bases and J by 8 bases, with 13 bases left in between. CDR1 and CDR2 from the germline V gene are MNHEY and SVGEGT. The CDR3 DNA is TGTGCCAGAGGCTGGGGTGGCGAAAAACTGTTTTTT. Its protein product is CARGWGGEKLFF.

The chain recombines TRBV5-1 with TRBJ2-1; maybe TRBD1 (6 bases). The germline V gene has CDR1 SGHRS and CDR2 YFSETQ. Trimming shortened V by 4 bases and J by 7 bases, and 18 bases separated the two germline ends. The CDR3 runs to 15 residues. CDR3 in amino acids: CASSLGSGERNEQFF. DNA of the CDR3: TGCGCCAGCAGCCTGGGTTCAGGGGAGAGGAATGAGCAGTTCTTC.